The 24 T cell receptor beta chains in this list originate from one sample, sequenced in a study of PD-L1 blockade in urothelial cancer. Sample time point: peripheral blood 6 weeks after treatment start. Repertoires were generated with immunoSEQ multiplex PCR, while TCRdb's copy carries only in-frame clones and drops some. Altogether roughly 110,000 clones are present, 91% being singletons, with the ten largest covering 3% to 4%. Material: PBMCs, obtained around atezolizumab (anti-PD-L1) treatment. All receptors come from a man aged 55 to 70 with urothelial cancer.

The chain employs TRBV10-2 and TRBJ2-7, with 10 bases matching TRBD2. J lost 0 bases, V lost 3 bases, and 11 bases had no gene match. Germline assignment: CDR1 WSHSY and CDR2 SAAADI. The CDR3 has 18 amino acids. CDR3 sequence (DNA): TGCGCCAGCAGTGATGTAGAACTAGCGGGAACCCCCTCCTACGAGCAGTACTTC. Its translation: CASSDVELAGTPSYEQYF.

The V gene is TRBV28, the J gene TRBJ2-7, with TRBD1 matching over 11 bases. The CDR3 length is 14 residues. Looked up from germline, CDR1 is MDHEN and CDR2 is SYDVKM. The V and J ends lost 5 bases and 5 bases, in that order; junction bases with no gene match: 5. CDR3: CASSPGTGGNEQYF. CDR3 nucleotides: TGTGCCAGCAGTCCCGGGACAGGGGGGAACGAGCAGTACTTC. The full variable domain, completed using reference TRBV28 and TRBJ2-7, is DVKVTQSSRYLVKRTGEKVFLECVQDMDHENMFWYRQDPGLGLRLIYFSYDVKMKEKGDIPEGYSVSREKKERFSLILESASTNQTSMYLCASSPGTGGNEQYFGPGTRLTVT.

The CDR3 nucleotides are TGTGCCAGCAGCAGGGACAGCTATGGCTACACCTTC. Translation: CASSRDSYGYTF. The chain employs TRBV7-2 and TRBJ1-2, with 7 bases fitting TRBD1. In germline, CDR1 is SGHTA, CDR2 FQGNSA. The ends lost 5 bases at V and 4 bases at J; junction bases unmatched: 1. CDR3 length equals 12 residues.

This clone was seen a handful of times. The V gene is TRBV28, the J gene TRBJ2-2; weak D call: TRBD1 (5 bases). The CDR3 has 15 amino acids. V lost 6 bases to trimming and J lost 2 bases, with 13 bases between them. In germline, CDR1 is MDHEN, CDR2 SYDVKM. CDR3 amino acids: CASRKGRSNTGELFF. Written as DNA, the CDR3 is TGTGCCAGCAGGAAGGGGCGGAGTAACACCGGGGAGCTGTTTTTT. The full variable domain, rest sourced from reference TRBV28 and TRBJ2-2, is DVKVTQSSRYLVKRTGEKVFLECVQDMDHENMFWYRQDPGLGLRLIYFSYDVKMKEKGDIPEGYSVSREKKERFSLILESASTNQTSMYLCASRKGRSNTGELFFGEGSRLTVL.

The chain links TRBV5-6 to TRBJ2-7, with D perhaps TRBD2 (5 bases). The CDR3 runs to 17 residues. V shed 1 base and J shed 3 bases, with 20 bases lying between them. Per germline, CDR1 SGHDT and CDR2 YYEEEE. The CDR3 coding sequence is TGTGCCAGCAGCTTGAGGGCCGGGATAAGAGGAAACTACGAGCAGTACTTC. Residues: CASSLRAGIRGNYEQYF.

As regards this clone: At the DNA level, this CDR3 is encoded by other sequences in the same sample as well. The chain is built from TRBV29-1 and TRBJ2-5; 7 bases fit TRBD2. The CDR3 has 12 residues. J gave up 5 bases and V 1 base, and 1 base lay outside the gene matches. Looked up from germline, CDR1 is SQVTM and CDR2 is ANQGSEA. This CDR3 reads CSVEGRGETQYF. CDR3 in DNA: TGCAGCGTTGAAGGGCGGGGGGAGACCCAGTACTTC.

A single count supports this clone. This sequence joins TRBV19 and TRBJ1-3, with D perhaps TRBD1 (6 bases). CDR3 length equals 14 residues. The ends were cut back, 8 bases at V and 3 bases at J, with 14 bases in the middle. Germline-derived CDR1 and CDR2 are LNHDA and SQIVND (reference sequence). This chain's CDR3 is CASRQVLIGNTIYF. The CDR3 nucleotides are TGTGCCAGTCGACAGGTGTTAATTGGAAACACCATATATTTT. The variable domain in full, with the rest retrieved from reference TRBV19 and TRBJ1-3, is DGGITQSPKYLFRKEGQNVTLSCEQNLNHDAMYWYRQDPGQGLRLIYYSQIVNDFQKGDIAEGYSVSREKKESFPLTVTSAQKNPTAFYLCASRQVLIGNTIYFGEGSWLTVV.

This sequence joins TRBV29-1 and TRBJ2-5, with 8 bases matching TRBD2. Germline loops: CDR1 SQVTM, CDR2 ANQGSEA. The V and J ends lost 6 bases and 3 bases, in that order; junction bases with no gene match: 3. CDR3 length: 12 amino acids. The CDR3 here is CSVTSGEETQYF. The CDR3 region has the DNA TGCAGCGTCACTAGCGGAGAAGAGACCCAGTACTTC.

This chain connects TRBV7-9 to TRBJ2-7; TRBD1 is a possible D gene (5 bases). Germline CDR1 reads SEHNR; CDR2 reads FQNEAQ (reference sequence). This CDR3 comprises 13 residues. Trimming removed 5 bases from V and 4 bases from J, with 12 bases in between. As DNA, the CDR3 is TGTGCCAGCAGCCGGACATCCACATACGAGCAGTACTTC. Amino acids: CASSRTSTYEQYF.

This chain connects TRBV9 to TRBJ2-2; 11 positions agree with TRBD2. Trimming cost V 4 bases and J 5 bases; bases outside gene matches: 10. Germline V gives CDR1 SGDLS, CDR2 YYNGEE. This CDR3 region has 17 residues. CDR3 sequence reads: CASSHVGGTSGTGELFF. CDR3 coding DNA: TGTGCCAGCAGCCACGTAGGGGGGACTAGCGGAACCGGGGAGCTGTTTTTT.

The chain has TRBV7-8 and TRBJ2-7; 10 bases map to TRBD2. V lost 0 bases to trimming and J lost 6 bases; unmatched junction nucleotides: 8. The length of the CDR3 is 16 residues. The germline V gene has CDR1 SGHVS and CDR2 FQNEAQ. As DNA, the CDR3 is TGTGCCAGCAGCTTAGCAACTAGCGGGACGAAGAGCGAGCAGTACTTC. Its translation is CASSLATSGTKSEQYF. Using reference TRBV7-8 and TRBJ2-7 for the parts outside the CDR3, the full variable domain is GAGVSQSPRYKVAKRGQDVALRCDPISGHVSLFWYQQALGQGPEFLTYFQNEAQLDKSGLPSDRFFAERPEGSVSTLKIQRTQQEDSAVYLCASSLATSGTKSEQYFGPGTRLTVT.

The genes are TRBV7-2 and TRBJ2-3; the match to TRBD2 covers 11 bases. This CDR3 is built from 19 residues. Germline CDR1 and CDR2: SGHTA and FQGNSA. V was pared by 1 base and J by 6 bases, with 15 bases of the junction left unmatched. The CDR3 nucleotides read TGTGCCAGCAGCTTAGGACTAGCGGGATCGGGCTATTGGACGGATACGCAGTATTTT. Encoded protein: CASSLGLAGSGYWTDTQYF. Full variable domain (rest looked up from reference TRBV7-2 and TRBJ2-3): GAGVSQSPSNKVTEKGKDVELRCDPISGHTALYWYRQSLGQGLEFLIYFQGNSAPDKSGLPSDRFSAERTGGSVSTLTIQRTQQEDSAVYLCASSLGLAGSGYWTDTQYFGPGTRLTVL.

The CDR3 coding sequence is TGTGCCAGCAGGGAAGACCGGGGGGCCACTGAAGCTTTCTTT. Amino acids: CASREDRGATEAFF. The V gene is TRBV7-9, the J gene TRBJ1-1, with a tentative D call TRBD1 (6 bases). V was shortened by 6 bases and J by 4 bases, with 15 bases between the two germline ends. The CDR3 has 14 amino acids. The germline gives CDR1 SEHNR, CDR2 FQNEAQ (reference sequence).

The chain is built from TRBV4-1 and TRBJ2-1, with TRBD1 matching over 9 bases. Losses at the gene ends were 4 bases for V and 8 bases for J; bases not matched to a gene: 9. The CDR3 consists of 15 residues. Germline V gives CDR1 MGHRA, CDR2 YSYEKL. CDR3 sequence: CASSRSGTGSDEQFF. CDR3 in DNA: TGCGCCAGCAGCCGGTCCGGGACAGGGTCAGATGAGCAGTTCTTC.

The V call is TRBV7-2, the J call TRBJ1-1; D gene ambiguous. The ends were cut back, 0 bases at V and 4 bases at J, with 9 bases in the middle. Germline assignment: CDR1 SGHTA and CDR2 FQGNSA. The CDR3 sequence is 14 residues long. CDR3 DNA: TGTGCCAGCAGCTTAGCCCCTACGGGCACTGAAGCTTTCTTT. Encoded protein: CASSLAPTGTEAFF.

The genes are TRBV7-8 and TRBJ2-2; D not certain. Germline V lookup: CDR1 SGHVS, CDR2 FQNEAQ. V gave up 5 bases and J gave up 5 bases, with 18 bases separating them. This CDR3 has 16 amino acids. CDR3 in DNA: TGTGCCAGCAGCCAGTCTCCTCTCTCGGGTACCGGGGAGCTGTTTTTT. Protein: CASSQSPLSGTGELFF.

The chain recombines TRBV5-1 with TRBJ2-1; weak D call: TRBD2 (5 bases). CDR3 length: 15 amino acids. The V and J ends lost 0 bases and 8 bases respectively, with 15 bases between them. The germline CDR1 and CDR2 sequences are SGHRS and YFSETQ. CDR3 loop: CASSLVSEGSYEQFF. The DNA for the CDR3 is TGCGCCAGCAGCTTGGTATCCGAGGGTAGCTATGAGCAGTTCTTC.

As concerns this clone: Compared with germline, one end of the junction differs, possibly owing to a read error. The rearrangement uses TRBV19 and TRBJ1-3; possible D gene TRBD1, 6 bases. The CDR3 is 12 amino acids. Germline CDR1 and CDR2: LNHDA and SQIVND (reference sequence). The CDR3 spells CASSTRTDIPIF. As DNA, the CDR3 is TGTGCCAGTAGTACCCGGACAGATATCCCTATTTTT.

V and J are TRBV4-3 and TRBJ2-1, with a possible D match to TRBD2 (6 bases). V was clipped by 0 bases and J by 8 bases, with 17 bases between them. Germline CDR1 LGHNA, CDR2 YSLEER. This CDR3 is 16 amino acids long. CDR3 amino acids: CASSQDSGGSWDEQFF. The CDR3 nucleotides are TGCGCCAGCAGCCAAGATTCTGGAGGGTCATGGGATGAGCAGTTCTTC.

V is TRBV6-1 and J is TRBJ2-7; D uncertain. The CDR3 runs 13 residues. Germline lookup yields CDR1 MNHNS and CDR2 SASEGT. Trimming cost V 1 base and J 0 bases, with 4 bases left between them. The CDR3 nucleotides are TGTGCCAGCAGTGAAGATTACTCCTACGAGCAGTACTTC. It encodes CASSEDYSYEQYF.

The chain is built from TRBV27 and TRBJ2-1; TRBD2 agrees at 9 bases. CDR1 and CDR2 from the germline V gene are MNHEY and SMNVEV (reference sequence). V lost 11 bases to trimming and J lost 7 bases; unmatched junction nucleotides: 12. CDR3 length: 14 amino acids. The CDR3 region has the DNA TGTGCCGGAACCACTAGCGGGCTCATTAATGAGCAGTTCTTC. Residues: CAGTTSGLINEQFF.

The chain couples TRBV10-3 to TRBJ2-2; D is uncertain. V dropped 6 bases and J dropped 0 bases, with 8 bases sitting between them. The CDR3 consists of 14 residues. Germline lookup yields CDR1 ENHRY and CDR2 SYGVKD. CDR3 protein: CAIRLYSNTGELFF. The CDR3 DNA reads TGTGCCATCAGACTATATTCGAACACCGGGGAGCTGTTTTTT.

V and J are TRBV19 and TRBJ2-7, with TRBD1 as a possible D gene (6 bases). The CDR3 extends over 18 amino acids. Trimming cost V 4 bases and J 0 bases, with 22 bases left between them. CDR1 is LNHDA, CDR2 SQIVND, per germline (reference sequence). CDR3 protein: CASSSIRGRRASSYEQYF. The CDR3 nucleotides read TGTGCCAGTAGTAGCATCAGGGGACGGCGCGCTAGCTCCTACGAGCAGTACTTC.

The chain is built from TRBV7-2 and TRBJ2-2; no reliable D call. The V gene's germline CDR1 is SGHTA and CDR2 FQGNSA. Trimming pared 5 bases from V and 6 bases from J, leaving 10 bases between. The CDR3 sequence is 13 residues long. As DNA, the CDR3 is TGTGCCAGCAGCCTCGAGCCGGCCGGGGAGCTGTTTTTT. This sequence encodes CASSLEPAGELFF.